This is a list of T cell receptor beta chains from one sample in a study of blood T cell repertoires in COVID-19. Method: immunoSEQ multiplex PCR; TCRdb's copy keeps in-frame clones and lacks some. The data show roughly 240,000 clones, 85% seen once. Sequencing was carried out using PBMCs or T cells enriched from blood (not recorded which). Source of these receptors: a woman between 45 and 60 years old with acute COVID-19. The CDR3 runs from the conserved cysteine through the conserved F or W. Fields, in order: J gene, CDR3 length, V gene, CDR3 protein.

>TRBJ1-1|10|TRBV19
CASSAGEAFF
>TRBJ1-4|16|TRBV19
CASRTGTGVANEKLFF
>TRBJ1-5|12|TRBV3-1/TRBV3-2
CASSHINQPQHF
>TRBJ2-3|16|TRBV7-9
CASSLRGPGRTDTQYF
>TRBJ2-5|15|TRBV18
CASSPPSGGGETQYF
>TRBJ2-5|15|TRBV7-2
CASSRPGQGSETQYF
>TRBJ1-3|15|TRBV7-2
CASSLDRGPGNTIYF
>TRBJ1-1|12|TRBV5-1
CASSPTGTEAFF
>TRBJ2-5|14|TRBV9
CASSAGTSDETQYF
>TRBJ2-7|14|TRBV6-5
CASSYSGRDSEQYF
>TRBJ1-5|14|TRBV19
CASNQDRGTQPQHF
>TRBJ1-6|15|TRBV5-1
CASSISQGARSPLHF
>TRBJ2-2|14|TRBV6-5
CASRLQGAAGELFF
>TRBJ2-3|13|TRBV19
CASSPPSPDTQYF
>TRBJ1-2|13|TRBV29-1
CSGADRMGNGYTF
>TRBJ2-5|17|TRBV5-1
CASSSPKRGKNLETQYF
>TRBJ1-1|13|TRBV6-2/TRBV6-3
CASSPVVTNEAFF
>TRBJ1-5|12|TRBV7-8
CASSLSGLPQHF
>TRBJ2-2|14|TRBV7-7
CASSLLPNTGELFF
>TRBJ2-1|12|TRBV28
CASRQGWDEQFF
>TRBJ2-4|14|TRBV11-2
CASSGTSLRSIQYF
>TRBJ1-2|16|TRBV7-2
CASSRERGDSNYGYTF
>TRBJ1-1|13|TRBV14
CASSQLEETEAFF
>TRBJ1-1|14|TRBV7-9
CASSPSGGGTEAFF
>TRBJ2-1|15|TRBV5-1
CASSGSGSSYNEQFF
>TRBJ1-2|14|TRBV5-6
CASSSDRGNYGYTF
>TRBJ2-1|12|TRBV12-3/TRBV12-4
CASTSEGYEQFF
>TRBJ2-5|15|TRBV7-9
CASSPHRAPQETQYF
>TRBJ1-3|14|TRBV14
CATTQAHSGNTIYF
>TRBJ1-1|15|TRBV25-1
CASSAIRDRNTEAFF
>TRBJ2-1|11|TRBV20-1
CSARTGVEQFF
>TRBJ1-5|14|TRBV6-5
CASSYRQGNQPQHF
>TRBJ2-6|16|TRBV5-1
CASSTKQGNGANVLTF
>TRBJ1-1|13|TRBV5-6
CASSTQRNTEAFF
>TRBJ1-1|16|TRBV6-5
CASSYSLGLMNTEAFF
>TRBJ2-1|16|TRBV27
CASSYLLAGGGNEQFF
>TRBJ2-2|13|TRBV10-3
CATLPAGGRELFF
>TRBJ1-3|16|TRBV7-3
CASSLRSGLSGNTIYF
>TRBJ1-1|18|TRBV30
CAWSTTRTGSRRNTEAFF
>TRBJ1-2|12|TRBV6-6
CASSYPPLDNTF
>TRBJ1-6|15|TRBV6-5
CASSYSGQRDSPLHF
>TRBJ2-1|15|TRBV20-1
CSASFPGSPSNEQFF
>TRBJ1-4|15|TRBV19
CASSTWGGTNEKLFF
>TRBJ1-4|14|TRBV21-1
CASSKGGKGEKLFF
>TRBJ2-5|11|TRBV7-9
CASVREETQYF
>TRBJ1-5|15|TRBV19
CASSSGTGRNQPQHF
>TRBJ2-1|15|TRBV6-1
CASSEILASYNEQFF
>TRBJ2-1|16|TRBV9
CASSVEQIGVYNEQFF
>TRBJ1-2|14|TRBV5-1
CASSWSGNGYGYTF
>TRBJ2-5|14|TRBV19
CASSLLAGGETQYF
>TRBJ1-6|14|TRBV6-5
CASSPSTANSPLHF
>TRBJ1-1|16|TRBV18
CASSPQRGQGAVEAFF
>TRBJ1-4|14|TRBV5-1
CASSLQGAQEKLFF
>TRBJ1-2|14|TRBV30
CAWTRDRGHYGYTF
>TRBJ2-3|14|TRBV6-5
CASSSGTSVDTQYF